Listed below are T cell receptor beta chains from one sample, sequenced in a study of blood T cells in healthy people across ages. MiXCR was run by TCRdb on the 5' RACE reads, yielding one entry per CDR3 protein. Of fewer than 900,000 distinct CDR3 sequences listed, around 34% were seen once; the top ten hold over 10%. Sequenced: blood. These receptor sequences come from a man aged 18 to 30 in good health. Each CDR3 is given with its conserved first and last residue. D genes are given only for firm matches. Only part of the rows carry a size: once, few, many, or a class if the clone is expanded.

j_call: TRBJ2-1; d_call: -; v_call: TRBV13; clone_size: many; cdr3_nt: TGTGCCAGCAGCTTAGAGGTTGAGGAGCAGTTCTTC; cdr3_aa: CASSLEVEEQFF
j_call: TRBJ2-7; d_call: -; v_call: TRBV5-1; clone_size: -; cdr3_nt: TGCGCCAGCAGCCGTAGGTTAGCCTCGGGACCTGATGAGCAGTACTTC; cdr3_aa: CASSRRLASGPDEQYF
j_call: TRBJ1-2; d_call: TRBD1; v_call: TRBV25-1; clone_size: few; cdr3_nt: TGTGCCAGCAGTGGAGCCGGGACAGGGGTCCTCCCCTATGGCTACACCTTC; cdr3_aa: CASSGAGTGVLPYGYTF
j_call: TRBJ2-1; d_call: -; v_call: TRBV4-1; clone_size: few; cdr3_nt: TGCGCCAGCAGCCAAGTACACGGGGGCAATGAGCAGTTCTTC; cdr3_aa: CASSQVHGGNEQFF
j_call: TRBJ1-4; d_call: -; v_call: TRBV5-5; clone_size: -; cdr3_nt: TGTGCCAACAGCTTGGGTGGGGATTTGACGGAAAAACTGTTTTTT; cdr3_aa: CANSLGGDLTEKLFF
j_call: TRBJ2-3; d_call: TRBD2; v_call: TRBV20-1; clone_size: -; cdr3_nt: TGCAGTGCTCGCCGCGGGGGGGAACCACGCACTGATACGCAGTATTTT; cdr3_aa: CSARRGGEPRTDTQYF
j_call: TRBJ1-2; d_call: TRBD1; v_call: TRBV6-2/TRBV6-3; clone_size: -; cdr3_nt: TGTGCCAGCAGGGACAGGTCCAACTATGGCTACACCTTC; cdr3_aa: CASRDRSNYGYTF
j_call: TRBJ1-1; d_call: TRBD1; v_call: TRBV7-9; clone_size: -; cdr3_nt: TGTGCCAGCAGCTTAGCACAGGGGCGGAAGGAAGCTTTCTTT; cdr3_aa: CASSLAQGRKEAFF
j_call: TRBJ2-7; d_call: -; v_call: TRBV10-3; clone_size: few; cdr3_nt: TGTGCCATCAGTGAGTCGACGATAGGAGTAGAACACCCTTACGAGCAGTACTTC; cdr3_aa: CAISESTIGVEHPYEQYF
j_call: TRBJ2-1; d_call: TRBD2; v_call: TRBV12-3/TRBV12-4; clone_size: -; cdr3_nt: TGTGCCAGCAGTCCAAGCGGGAGAGAGCAGTTCTTC; cdr3_aa: CASSPSGREQFF
j_call: TRBJ1-5; d_call: -; v_call: TRBV25-1; clone_size: few; cdr3_nt: TGTGCCAGCAGTTGGGTGACTAGCAATCAGCCCCAGCATTTT; cdr3_aa: CASSWVTSNQPQHF
j_call: TRBJ1-1; d_call: -; v_call: TRBV14; clone_size: -; cdr3_nt: TGTGCCAGCAGCCGAGGGGGGTTGAACACTGAAGCTTTCTTT; cdr3_aa: CASSRGGLNTEAFF
j_call: TRBJ2-1; d_call: -; v_call: TRBV2; clone_size: -; cdr3_nt: TGTGCCAGCATCCGCTCCCAAGAGACCCAGTTCTTC; cdr3_aa: CASIRSQETQFF
j_call: TRBJ2-5; d_call: TRBD1; v_call: TRBV12-5; clone_size: -; cdr3_nt: TGTGCTAGTGGTTTGAGGGGGCCCCAAGAGACCCAGTACTTC; cdr3_aa: CASGLRGPQETQYF
j_call: TRBJ2-5; d_call: -; v_call: TRBV7-9; clone_size: many; cdr3_nt: TGTGCCAGCAGCACGGGACTCCAAGAGACCCAGTACTTC; cdr3_aa: CASSTGLQETQYF
j_call: TRBJ2-1; d_call: -; v_call: TRBV3-1; clone_size: -; cdr3_nt: TGTGCCAGCAGCCAAACTACAAAGAGCTCCTACAATGAGCAGTTCTTC; cdr3_aa: CASSQTTKSSYNEQFF
j_call: TRBJ2-3; d_call: -; v_call: TRBV29-1; clone_size: -; cdr3_nt: TGCAACGTACAGGAAGCGAGCACAGATACGCAGTATTTT; cdr3_aa: CNVQEASTDTQYF
j_call: TRBJ1-1; d_call: -; v_call: TRBV7-2; clone_size: -; cdr3_nt: TGTGCCAGCAGCTCTACTAGGGGGTACGAAGCTTTCTTT; cdr3_aa: CASSSTRGYEAFF
j_call: TRBJ2-1; d_call: TRBD2; v_call: TRBV12-5; clone_size: many; cdr3_nt: TGTGCTAGTGGTTTGCGGCTAGCGGGGAGCAATGAGCAGTTCTTC; cdr3_aa: CASGLRLAGSNEQFF
j_call: TRBJ1-5; d_call: -; v_call: TRBV7-9; clone_size: few; cdr3_nt: TGTGCCAGCAGTCCCGACGGATTCAATCAGCCCCAGCATTTT; cdr3_aa: CASSPDGFNQPQHF
j_call: TRBJ2-2; d_call: -; v_call: TRBV2; clone_size: few; cdr3_nt: TGTGCCAACACCGGACAACCGAACACCGGGGAGCTGTTTTTT; cdr3_aa: CANTGQPNTGELFF
j_call: TRBJ2-3; d_call: -; v_call: TRBV3-1; clone_size: many; cdr3_nt: TGTGCCAGCAGCCAATTTGCGCCAGATACGCAGTATTTT; cdr3_aa: CASSQFAPDTQYF
j_call: TRBJ2-1; d_call: TRBD1; v_call: TRBV28; clone_size: -; cdr3_nt: TGCGCCAGCAGTTTAACCCTGGGACAGCAGACCCAGTTCTTC; cdr3_aa: CASSLTLGQQTQFF
j_call: TRBJ2-1; d_call: -; v_call: TRBV7-7; clone_size: few; cdr3_nt: TGTGCCAGCAGCCCAGTCGCCGGGACCAAAATCGGGAATGAGCAGTTCTTC; cdr3_aa: CASSPVAGTKIGNEQFF
j_call: TRBJ2-1; d_call: TRBD2; v_call: TRBV2; clone_size: -; cdr3_nt: TGTGCCAGCAGTGGGGCTAGCGGGAGGGCCAATGAGCAGTTCTTC; cdr3_aa: CASSGASGRANEQFF
j_call: TRBJ1-1; d_call: -; v_call: TRBV3-1; clone_size: few; cdr3_nt: TGTGCCAGCAGCCCGGGGCCCGTAGGCACTGAAGCTTTCTTT; cdr3_aa: CASSPGPVGTEAFF
j_call: TRBJ1-2; d_call: -; v_call: TRBV6-5; clone_size: -; cdr3_nt: TGTGCCAGCAGTTACTCGGACGTCGGGGACGGCGGCTACACCTTC; cdr3_aa: CASSYSDVGDGGYTF
j_call: TRBJ1-2; d_call: TRBD1; v_call: TRBV6-5; clone_size: few; cdr3_nt: TGTGCCAGCAGTCGACGGGACAGGGGAAGTCGTTCTGGCTACACCTTC; cdr3_aa: CASSRRDRGSRSGYTF
j_call: TRBJ2-1; d_call: TRBD2; v_call: TRBV5-1; clone_size: many; cdr3_nt: TGCGCCAGCAGCTACCCAGCGGGGGTCCACAATGAGCAGTTCTTC; cdr3_aa: CASSYPAGVHNEQFF
j_call: TRBJ1-2; d_call: -; v_call: TRBV12-3/TRBV12-4; clone_size: few; cdr3_nt: TGTGCCAGCAGTTTATGGGGTGGGAACTATGGCTACACCTTC; cdr3_aa: CASSLWGGNYGYTF
j_call: TRBJ1-1; d_call: -; v_call: TRBV7-2; clone_size: few; cdr3_nt: TGTGCCAGCAGCTCCATAGGGTCAGCTGACACTGAAGCTTTCTTT; cdr3_aa: CASSSIGSADTEAFF
j_call: TRBJ1-5; d_call: -; v_call: TRBV20-1; clone_size: once; cdr3_nt: TGCAGTGCTAGAATGGAACAGTATAGCAATCAGCCCCAGCATTTT; cdr3_aa: CSARMEQYSNQPQHF
j_call: TRBJ2-2; d_call: -; v_call: TRBV7-9; clone_size: many; cdr3_nt: TGTGCCAGCAGCCCCTCCCTAGGTAGCGCGGTTACCGGGGAGCTGTTTTTT; cdr3_aa: CASSPSLGSAVTGELFF
j_call: TRBJ1-6; d_call: -; v_call: TRBV6-5; clone_size: -; cdr3_nt: TGTGCCAGCATGGCCAGAGGGGGAAATAATTCACCCCTCCACTTT; cdr3_aa: CASMARGGNNSPLHF